The 9 T cell receptor beta chains presented below share a single source sample, sequenced in a study of shared T cell receptors in the human thymus. This table comes from immunoSEQ multiplex PCR, and its TCRdb copy is limited to in-frame clones, with some not included. The data show roughly 710,000 clones, approximately 85% seen once. This sample also appeared in a second study, on human thymus T cells.

Material: thymocytes. Receptors originate from a girl in the first two years of life with a congenital heart defect.

V usage is TRBV27 and J usage is TRBJ1-1; 8 nucleotides align to TRBD1. The CDR3 runs to 16 residues. V lost 9 bases, J lost 0 bases, and 12 bases stayed unmatched. Germline V gene data show CDR1 as MNHEY and CDR2 as SMNVEV (reference sequence). The CDR3 bases are TGTGCCAGTACCGCGCAGGGGGCGACCATGAACACTGAAGCTTTCTTT. Translated: CASTAQGATMNTEAFF.

The chain has TRBV7-8 and TRBJ2-2; 7 nucleotides match TRBD1. This CDR3 contains 17 residues. After removal of 7 bases from V and 6 bases from J, the junction contained 17 bases not matched to a gene. From germline, CDR1 is SGHVS and CDR2 FQNEAQ. The CDR3 DNA reads as TGTGCCAGCATCAACCAGAGAGGGGGCGAGTTTTCCGGGGAGCTGTTTTTT. The encoded protein is CASINQRGGEFSGELFF.

V and J are TRBV27 and TRBJ1-4; tentatively, D is TRBD1 (5 bases). There are 20 residues in the CDR3. The germline gives CDR1 MNHEY, CDR2 SMNVEV (reference sequence). Trimming cost V 0 bases and J 5 bases, with 25 bases left between them. The CDR3 DNA sequence: TGTGCCAGCAGTTTATCGCTGGATGGGGCTAGGAGGGGATCCAATGAAAAACTGTTTTTT. Translated, it gives CASSLSLDGARRGSNEKLFF.

In the case of this clone: Additional DNA sequences in this sample encode the identical CDR3. This chain links TRBV11-2 with TRBJ2-3; a possible D gene is TRBD2 (5 bases). V lost 1 base and J lost 2, with 10 bases in between. The CDR3 consists of 15 residues. Germline assignment: CDR1 SGHAT and CDR2 FQNNGV. CDR3 in DNA: TGTGCCAGCAGCTTAGTGGGCGGGCCCACAGATACGCAGTATTTT. This gives the protein CASSLVGGPTDTQYF.

The chain recombines TRBV5-1 with TRBJ1-4, with D tentatively TRBD1 (5 bases). The CDR3 extends over 14 amino acids. Germline V CDR1 and CDR2: SGHRS, YFSETQ. V lost 4 bases, J lost 3 bases, and 10 bases lay in between. The CDR3 region is CASSPGRANEKLFF. Written as DNA, the CDR3 is TGCGCCAGCAGCCCAGGGAGGGCTAATGAAAAACTGTTTTTT.

This clone occurred a few times. CDR3 coding DNA: TGTGCCAGCAGTTACAGCTCTGGAAACACCATATATTTT. This encodes CASSYSSGNTIYF. The chain joins TRBV2 to TRBJ1-3, with D hard to call. This CDR3 comprises 13 residues. Germline lookup yields CDR1 SNHLY and CDR2 FYNNEI. V dropped 5 bases and J dropped 0 bases, with 5 bases sitting between them.

The chain combines TRBV6-6 with TRBJ1-2, with unresolved D. Germline CDR1 is MNHNY and CDR2 is SVGAGI (reference sequence). The CDR3 extends over 14 amino acids. V was clipped by 5 bases and J by 4 bases, with 14 bases between them. CDR3 coding DNA: TGTGCCAGCAGTCCGCTAGACGGCCGCTATGGCTACACCTTC. Its translation: CASSPLDGRYGYTF.

The chain employs TRBV5-1 and TRBJ1-4; D possibly corresponds to TRBD1 (5 bases). V gave up 0 bases and J gave up 7 bases, with 10 bases separating them. Germline assignment: CDR1 SGHRS and CDR2 YFSETQ. CDR3 length: 14 residues. The CDR3 DNA follows: TGCGCCAGCAGCTTGGATAGGGGAGGTGAAAAACTGTTTTTT. Translation: CASSLDRGGEKLFF.

The chain combines TRBV7-9 with TRBJ1-1, with D possibly being TRBD1 (6 bases). Between the trimmed V and J ends, which lost 5 bases and 0 bases, there was a span of 16 bases. The CDR3 spans 16 residues. Germline values: CDR1 SEHNR, CDR2 FQNEAQ (reference sequence). The CDR3 region has the DNA TGTGCCAGCAGCCCCACCACACAGGGATTGAACACTGAAGCTTTCTTT. Protein product: CASSPTTQGLNTEAFF.